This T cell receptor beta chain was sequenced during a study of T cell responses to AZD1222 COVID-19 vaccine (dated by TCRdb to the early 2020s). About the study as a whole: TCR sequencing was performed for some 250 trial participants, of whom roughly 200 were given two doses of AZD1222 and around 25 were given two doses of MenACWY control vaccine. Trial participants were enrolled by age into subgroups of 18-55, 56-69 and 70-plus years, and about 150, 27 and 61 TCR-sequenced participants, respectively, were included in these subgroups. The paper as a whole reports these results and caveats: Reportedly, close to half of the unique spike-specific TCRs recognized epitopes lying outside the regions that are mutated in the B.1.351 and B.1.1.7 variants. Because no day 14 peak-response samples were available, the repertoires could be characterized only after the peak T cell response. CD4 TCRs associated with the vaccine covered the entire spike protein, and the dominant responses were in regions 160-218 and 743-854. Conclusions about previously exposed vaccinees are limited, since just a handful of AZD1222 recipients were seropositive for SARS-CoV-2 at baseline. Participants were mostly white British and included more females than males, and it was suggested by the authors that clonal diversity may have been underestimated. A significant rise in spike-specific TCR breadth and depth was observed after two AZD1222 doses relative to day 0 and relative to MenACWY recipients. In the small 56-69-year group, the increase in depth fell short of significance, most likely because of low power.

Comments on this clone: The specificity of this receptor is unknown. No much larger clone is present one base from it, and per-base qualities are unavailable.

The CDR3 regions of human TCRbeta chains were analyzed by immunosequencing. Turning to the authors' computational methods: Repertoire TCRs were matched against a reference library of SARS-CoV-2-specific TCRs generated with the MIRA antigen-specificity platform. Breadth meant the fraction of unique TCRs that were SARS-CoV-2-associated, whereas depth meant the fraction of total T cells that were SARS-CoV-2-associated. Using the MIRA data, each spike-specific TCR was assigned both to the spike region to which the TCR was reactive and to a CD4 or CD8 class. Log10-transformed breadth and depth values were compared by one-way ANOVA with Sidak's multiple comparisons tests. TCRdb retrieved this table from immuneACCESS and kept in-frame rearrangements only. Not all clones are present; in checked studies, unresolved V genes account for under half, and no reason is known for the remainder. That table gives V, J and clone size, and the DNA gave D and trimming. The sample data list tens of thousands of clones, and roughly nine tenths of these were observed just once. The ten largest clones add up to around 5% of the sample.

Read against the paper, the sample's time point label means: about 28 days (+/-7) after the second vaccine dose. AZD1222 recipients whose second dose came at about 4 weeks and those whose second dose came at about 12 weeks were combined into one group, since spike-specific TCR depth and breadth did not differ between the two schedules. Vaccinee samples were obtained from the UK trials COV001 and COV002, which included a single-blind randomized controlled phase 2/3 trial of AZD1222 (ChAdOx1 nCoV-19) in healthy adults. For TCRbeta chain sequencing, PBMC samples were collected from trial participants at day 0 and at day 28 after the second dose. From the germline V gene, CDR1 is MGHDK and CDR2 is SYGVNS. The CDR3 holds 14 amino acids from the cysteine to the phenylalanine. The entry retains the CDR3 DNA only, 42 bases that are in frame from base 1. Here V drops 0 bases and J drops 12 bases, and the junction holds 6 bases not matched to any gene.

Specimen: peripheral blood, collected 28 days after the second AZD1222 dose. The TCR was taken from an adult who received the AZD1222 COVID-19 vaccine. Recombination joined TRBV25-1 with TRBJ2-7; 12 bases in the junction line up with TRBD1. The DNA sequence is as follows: TGTGCCAGCAGTGAATACCGGGGGACAGGGGGCATGTACTTC. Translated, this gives CASSEYRGTGGMYF.